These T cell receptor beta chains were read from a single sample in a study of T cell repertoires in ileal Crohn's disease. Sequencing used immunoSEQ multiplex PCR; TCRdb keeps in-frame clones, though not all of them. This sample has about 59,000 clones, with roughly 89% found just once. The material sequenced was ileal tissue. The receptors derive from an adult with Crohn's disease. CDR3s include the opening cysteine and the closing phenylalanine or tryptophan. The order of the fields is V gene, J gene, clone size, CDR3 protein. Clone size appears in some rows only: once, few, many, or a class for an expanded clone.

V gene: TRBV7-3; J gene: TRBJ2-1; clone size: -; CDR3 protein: CASSLQEGARQFF
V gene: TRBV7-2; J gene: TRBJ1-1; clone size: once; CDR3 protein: CASRTDRATEAFF
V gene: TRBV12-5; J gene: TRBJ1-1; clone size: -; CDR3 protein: CASGWTGALVLNTEAFF
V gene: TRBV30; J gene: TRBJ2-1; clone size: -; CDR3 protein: CAWSVDYRSYNEQFF
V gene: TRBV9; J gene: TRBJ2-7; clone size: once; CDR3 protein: CASSPLGVGQASYEQYF
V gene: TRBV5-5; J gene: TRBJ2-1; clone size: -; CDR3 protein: CASSLEGQVHYNEQFF
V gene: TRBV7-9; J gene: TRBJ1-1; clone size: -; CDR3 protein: CASSYDRGTRAFF
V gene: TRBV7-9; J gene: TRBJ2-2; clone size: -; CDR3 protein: CASNDNLPNTGELFF
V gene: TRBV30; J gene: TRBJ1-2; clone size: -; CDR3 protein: CAWSVTNYGYTF
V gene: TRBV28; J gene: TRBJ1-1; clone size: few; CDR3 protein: CATGRGTEAFF
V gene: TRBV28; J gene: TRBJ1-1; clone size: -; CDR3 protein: CASSLGLQAFF
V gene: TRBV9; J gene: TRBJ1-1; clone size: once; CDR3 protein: CASNPGGLSTEAFF
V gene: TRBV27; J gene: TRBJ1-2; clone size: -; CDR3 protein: CASSLDPGANYGYTF
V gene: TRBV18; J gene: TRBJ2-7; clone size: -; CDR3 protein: CASSPINRLAVYEQYF
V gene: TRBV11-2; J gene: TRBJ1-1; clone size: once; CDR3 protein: CASSLVPGVEAFF
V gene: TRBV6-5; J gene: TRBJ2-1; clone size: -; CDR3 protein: CASSYSGSSNNEQFF
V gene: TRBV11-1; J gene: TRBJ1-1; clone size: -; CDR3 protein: CASSSGTGMSEAFF
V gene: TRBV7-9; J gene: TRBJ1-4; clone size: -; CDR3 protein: CASSLVGQGNEKLFF
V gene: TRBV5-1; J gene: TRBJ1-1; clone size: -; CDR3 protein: CASSEEQGMPFF
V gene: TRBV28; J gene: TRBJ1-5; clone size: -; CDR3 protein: CASSSGQGDHQPQHF
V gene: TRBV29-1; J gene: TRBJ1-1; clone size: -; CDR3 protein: CSVEGEVNTEAFF
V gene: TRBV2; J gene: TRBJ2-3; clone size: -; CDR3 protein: CASSETSGSHHTQYF
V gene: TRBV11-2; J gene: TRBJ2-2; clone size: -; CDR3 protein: CASSPGQGLAGELFF
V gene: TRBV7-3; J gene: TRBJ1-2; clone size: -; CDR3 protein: CASRDRGSDGYTF
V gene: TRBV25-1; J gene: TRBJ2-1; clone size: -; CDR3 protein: CASIKQGYNEQFF
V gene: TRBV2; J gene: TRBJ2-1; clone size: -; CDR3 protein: CASSGGGSYNEQFF
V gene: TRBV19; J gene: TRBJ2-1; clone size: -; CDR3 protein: CASSMGLAGFSRNEQFF
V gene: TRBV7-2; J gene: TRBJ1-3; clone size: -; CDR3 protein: CASSLLGNTIYF
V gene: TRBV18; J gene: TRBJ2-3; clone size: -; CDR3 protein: CASSQGQAPGDTQYF
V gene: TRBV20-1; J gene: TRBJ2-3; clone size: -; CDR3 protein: CSASTPDTQYF
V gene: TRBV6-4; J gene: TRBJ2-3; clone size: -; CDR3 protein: CASSPDRGTDTQYF
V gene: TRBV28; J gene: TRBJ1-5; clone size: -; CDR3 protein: CASSTGQFRPQHF
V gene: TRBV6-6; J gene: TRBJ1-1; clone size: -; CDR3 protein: CASSYSQGIEAFF
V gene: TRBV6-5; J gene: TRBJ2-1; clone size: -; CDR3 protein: CASSYSDGGLWNEQFF
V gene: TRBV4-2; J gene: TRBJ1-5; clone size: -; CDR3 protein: CASSQGRDSNQPQHF
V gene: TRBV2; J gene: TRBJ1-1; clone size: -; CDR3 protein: CASSFQGGGNTEAFF
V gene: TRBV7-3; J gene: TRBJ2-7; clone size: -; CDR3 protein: CASSYAGARADEQYF
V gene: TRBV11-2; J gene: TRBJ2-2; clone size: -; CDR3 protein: CASSFSGGAAGELFF
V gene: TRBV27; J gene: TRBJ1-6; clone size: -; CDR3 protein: CASSPDKHSSYNSPLHF
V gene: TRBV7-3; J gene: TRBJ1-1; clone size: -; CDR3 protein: CASSLKAGSEAFF
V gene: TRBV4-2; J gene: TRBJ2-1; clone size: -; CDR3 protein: CASSTRTGVVNEQFF
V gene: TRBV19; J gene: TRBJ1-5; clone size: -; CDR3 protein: CASRGVGSYSNQPQHF
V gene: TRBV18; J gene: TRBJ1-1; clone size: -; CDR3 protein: CASSPPQGGTEAFF
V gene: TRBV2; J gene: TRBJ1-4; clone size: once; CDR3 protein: CASTVIGGNEKLFF
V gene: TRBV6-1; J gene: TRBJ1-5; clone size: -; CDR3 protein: CASNRENQPQHF
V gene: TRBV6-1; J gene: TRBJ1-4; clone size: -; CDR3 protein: CASSEDEREKLFF
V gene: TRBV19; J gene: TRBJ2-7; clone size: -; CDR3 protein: CASSHRGFPTYEQYF
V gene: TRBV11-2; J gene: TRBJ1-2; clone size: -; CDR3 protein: CASTSLAPDTDYGYTF
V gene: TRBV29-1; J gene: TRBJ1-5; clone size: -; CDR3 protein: CSAQWGVNQPQHF
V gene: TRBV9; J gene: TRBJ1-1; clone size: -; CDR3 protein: CASSDGGLAAEAFF
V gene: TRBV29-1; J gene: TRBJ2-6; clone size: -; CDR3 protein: CSVANLQGYGANVLTF
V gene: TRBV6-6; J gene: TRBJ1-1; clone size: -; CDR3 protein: CASSATGGSTEAFF
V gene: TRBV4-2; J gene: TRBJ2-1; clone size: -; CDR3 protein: CASSQVASELNEQFF
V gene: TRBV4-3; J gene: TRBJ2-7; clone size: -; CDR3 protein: CASSQDEATSYEQYF
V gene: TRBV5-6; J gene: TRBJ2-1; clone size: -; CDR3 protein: CASSLKSTGRQAIYNEQFF
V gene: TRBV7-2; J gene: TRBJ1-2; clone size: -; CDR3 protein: CASSLLELYGYTF
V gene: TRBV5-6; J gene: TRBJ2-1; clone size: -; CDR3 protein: CASSRRSGYNEQFF
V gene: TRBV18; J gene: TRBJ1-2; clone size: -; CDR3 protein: CASSPRTIGTAQRGYTF
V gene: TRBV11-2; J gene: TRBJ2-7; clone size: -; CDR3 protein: CASSSTSGSSYEQYF
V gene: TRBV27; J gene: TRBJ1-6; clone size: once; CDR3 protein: CASSLAGGQGHSPLHF